This TCR beta chain was sequenced in a study of T cells in Graves' hyperthyroidism and ophthalmopathy. Any patient presenting with uncontrolled infection, other autoimmune disease, pregnancy or lactation was left out. What was amplified from RNA transcripts were TCR beta CDR3 regions. First-round RT-PCR targeting the TCR CDR3 was performed with the HTBI primer set. TCRdb reanalysed the multiplex PCR reads using MiXCR and keeps one entry per CDR3 protein. The sample yields around 660,000 distinct CDR3 sequences, less than 45% seen once. The CDR3 has 13 residues. Looked up from germline, CDR1 is SGHVS and CDR2 is FQNEAQ. The V and J ends lost 3 bases and 0 bases respectively, with 5 bases between them. This clonotype was seen many times.

Sample: peripheral blood or thyroid tissue (not recorded which). V gene TRBV7-8 combines with J gene TRBJ1-2; D not certain. This TCR was sampled from an adult man with Graves' disease, either hyperthyroidism or ophthalmopathy (not recorded which). DNA of the CDR3: TGTGCCAGCAGCTTTGATGCTAACTATGGCTACACCTTC. The encoded protein is CASSFDANYGYTF.